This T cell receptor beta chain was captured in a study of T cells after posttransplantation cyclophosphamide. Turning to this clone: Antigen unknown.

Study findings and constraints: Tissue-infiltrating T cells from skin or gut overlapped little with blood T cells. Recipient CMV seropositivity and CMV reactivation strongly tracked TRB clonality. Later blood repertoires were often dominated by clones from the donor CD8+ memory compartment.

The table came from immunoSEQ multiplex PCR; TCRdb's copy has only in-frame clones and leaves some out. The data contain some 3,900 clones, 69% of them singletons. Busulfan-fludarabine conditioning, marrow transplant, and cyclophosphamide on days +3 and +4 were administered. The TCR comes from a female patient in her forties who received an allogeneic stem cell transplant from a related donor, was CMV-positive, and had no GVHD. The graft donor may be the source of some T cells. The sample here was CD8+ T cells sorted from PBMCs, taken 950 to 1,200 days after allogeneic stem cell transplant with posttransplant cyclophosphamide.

The CDR3 DNA is TGTGCCAGCGGGCCGGGGGGAACCTACGAGCAGTACTTC. Translation gives CASGPGGTYEQYF. This chain connects TRBV7-9 to TRBJ2-7, with 7 bases lining up with TRBD2. V shed 8 bases and J 2 bases; nucleotides not matched to a gene: 6. Germline assignment: CDR1 SEHNR and CDR2 FQNEAQ (reference sequence). There are 13 residues in the CDR3.